A selection of T cell receptor beta chains follows, all from one sample in a study of shared clonotypes between healthy human individuals. Data came from immunoSEQ multiplex PCR; TCRdb stores just in-frame clones and leaves some out. The sample lists about 1.5 million clones; under 99% were seen once. Sequenced: naive CD4+ T cells sorted from blood. The receptors shown here come from a man aged 25-45 years in good health. CDR3s include the opening cysteine and the closing phenylalanine or tryptophan. The D gene is left open where the match is weak. Size values are once, few and many counts, or a class for expanded clones, and some rows have none.

clone_size j_call d_call v_call cdr3_nt cdr3_aa
. TRBJ2-4 . TRBV11-2 TGTGCCAGCAGCTTAGAAGGGACATTGCTAGCCAAAAACATTCAGTACTTC CASSLEGTLLAKNIQYF
. TRBJ1-2 . TRBV28 TGTGCCAGCAGCCGCCGCAGGGGCGCGATGGGCTACACCTTC CASSRRRGAMGYTF
. TRBJ1-1 . TRBV6-5 TGTGCCAGCAGTTACCCCGGGGCCACTGAAGCTTTCTTT CASSYPGATEAFF
. TRBJ2-1 . TRBV29-1 TGCAGCGTTGTTCATGGGGAGAAGCAGTTCTTC CSVVHGEKQFF
. TRBJ1-3 TRBD1 TRBV30 TGTGCCTGGAGTGTATCAAGGACAGGGCTCTCTGGAAACACCATATATTTT CAWSVSRTGLSGNTIYF
. TRBJ2-1 . TRBV10-1 TGCGCCAGCAGTGAGGGCTACAATGAGCAGTTCTTC CASSEGYNEQFF
. TRBJ2-1 . TRBV7-2 TGTGCCAGCAGCGGCGCGAGGGGTGGCCGGTACAATGAGCAGTTCTTC CASSGARGGRYNEQFF
. TRBJ2-3 . TRBV9 TGTGCCAGCAGCGTAGCTGCGGGGAGATGGACAGATACGCAGTATTTT CASSVAAGRWTDTQYF
. TRBJ1-1 . TRBV29-1 TGCAGCGTTGCAGGCATGCGGAACACTGAAGCTTTCTTT CSVAGMRNTEAFF
. TRBJ1-2 . TRBV18 TGTGCCAGCTCGGCAGGAGAATCCTATGGCTACACCTTC CASSAGESYGYTF
. TRBJ2-1 . TRBV29-1 TGCAGCGTTGAAGTCTCACACGGGGGAAACTACAATGAGCAGTTCTTC CSVEVSHGGNYNEQFF
. TRBJ2-1 . TRBV5-6 TGTGCCAGCAGCTTGTTTAGCGGAATCTACAATGAGCAGTTCTTC CASSLFSGIYNEQFF
. TRBJ2-7 TRBD1 TRBV11-2 TGTGCCAGCAGTCGGACAGGGGGGCCTCTCCGCGAGCAGTACTTC CASSRTGGPLREQYF
. TRBJ2-7 . TRBV19 TGTGCCAGTAGTATAAGGACAGCAGCCTACGAGCAGTACTTC CASSIRTAAYEQYF
. TRBJ2-3 . TRBV30 TGTGCCTGGAGTGTAGAGTCAGATACGCAGTATTTT CAWSVESDTQYF
. TRBJ2-1 . TRBV5-1 TGCGCCAGCAGCTTGGAGAAGATGAGAGACGGAAATGAGCAGTTCTTC CASSLEKMRDGNEQFF
. TRBJ1-3 . TRBV9 TGTGCCAGCAGCCCCGCGGGGGTTCTCCCTGGAAACACCATATATTTT CASSPAGVLPGNTIYF
. TRBJ1-5 . TRBV6-5 TGTGCCAGCAGCTGGGGGCCCTTCAATCAGCCCCAGCATTTT CASSWGPFNQPQHF
. TRBJ1-2 . TRBV10-1 TGCGCCAGTCCCTACGCCGGATTTACCTATGGCTACACCTTC CASPYAGFTYGYTF
. TRBJ1-2 TRBD1 TRBV7-9 TGTGCCAGCAGCTTCAAACCGGGACAGAACTTCTATGGCTACACCTTC CASSFKPGQNFYGYTF
. TRBJ2-5 . TRBV9 TGTGCCAGCAGCGTAGAACCCCGAGGGCAGACCCAGTACTTC CASSVEPRGQTQYF
. TRBJ2-1 . TRBV7-6 TGTGCCAGCAGCCCAGACAGAGGTGTTAATGAGCAGTTCTTC CASSPDRGVNEQFF
once TRBJ1-4 . TRBV7-3 TGTGCCAGCAGCTTAACGGGGAAAGGGGGTGAAAAACTGTTTTTT CASSLTGKGGEKLFF
. TRBJ2-5 TRBD1 TRBV7-9 TGTGCCAGCAGTTCCCGGGACAGGATACCGTGGGCCCAGTACTTC CASSSRDRIPWAQYF
. TRBJ2-7 TRBD2 TRBV6-5 TGTGCCAGCAGAGCCGGGACTAGCGACCCCTACGAGCAGTACTTC CASRAGTSDPYEQYF
. TRBJ2-3 . TRBV6-1 TGTGCCAGCAGTGATGCCAGGTTCACAGATACGCAGTATTTT CASSDARFTDTQYF
once TRBJ2-2 . TRBV19 TGTGCCAGTAGTATCTTCGGACTGAACACCGGGGAGCTGTTTTTT CASSIFGLNTGELFF
. TRBJ2-4 . TRBV27 TGTGCCAGCAGTTTAGCGGCAGGCGAAAGTAGAAACATTCAGTACTTC CASSLAAGESRNIQYF
. TRBJ2-7 . TRBV21-1 TGTGCCAGCAGCAAACTCTCCGAGCAGTACTTC CASSKLSEQYF
. TRBJ2-2 . TRBV7-9 TGTGCCAGCAGCCCGATACAGGCGAACACCGGGGAGCTGTTTTTT CASSPIQANTGELFF
. TRBJ2-1 . TRBV7-9 TGTGCAACCACGATCTGGGACTCCATAAGCTCCTACAATGAGCAGTTCTTC CATTIWDSISSYNEQFF
. TRBJ2-7 TRBD1 TRBV28 TGTGCCAGCAGTCCGATATCCCGACAGGGCCGCTACGAGCAGTACTTC CASSPISRQGRYEQYF
once TRBJ1-5 . TRBV30 TGTGCCTGGAGTGTAGACGCAGGGCATCAGCCCCAGCATTTT CAWSVDAGHQPQHF
. TRBJ2-3 TRBD2 TRBV7-3 TGTGCCAGCAGCCTGACTAGCGGGAGGTCGGATACGCAGTATTTT CASSLTSGRSDTQYF
. TRBJ2-1 TRBD2 TRBV29-1 TGCAGCGTTGGCGGGAGGGCCTACAATGAGCAGTTCTTC CSVGGRAYNEQFF
once TRBJ2-7 TRBD1 TRBV12-5 TGTGCTAGTGGCCACCGACAGGGGCAATTGGAGCAGTACTTC CASGHRQGQLEQYF
. TRBJ1-5 . TRBV28 TGTGCCAGCAGTTCGGTCTGGGGCAATCAGCCCCAGCATTTT CASSSVWGNQPQHF
. TRBJ1-5 . TRBV6-5 TGTGCCAGCAACCCCAGGGGATGGGATCAGCCCCAGCATTTT CASNPRGWDQPQHF
. TRBJ2-1 TRBD1 TRBV7-9 TGTGCCAGCAGACCGGACAGGGGTGAGCAGTTCTTC CASRPDRGEQFF